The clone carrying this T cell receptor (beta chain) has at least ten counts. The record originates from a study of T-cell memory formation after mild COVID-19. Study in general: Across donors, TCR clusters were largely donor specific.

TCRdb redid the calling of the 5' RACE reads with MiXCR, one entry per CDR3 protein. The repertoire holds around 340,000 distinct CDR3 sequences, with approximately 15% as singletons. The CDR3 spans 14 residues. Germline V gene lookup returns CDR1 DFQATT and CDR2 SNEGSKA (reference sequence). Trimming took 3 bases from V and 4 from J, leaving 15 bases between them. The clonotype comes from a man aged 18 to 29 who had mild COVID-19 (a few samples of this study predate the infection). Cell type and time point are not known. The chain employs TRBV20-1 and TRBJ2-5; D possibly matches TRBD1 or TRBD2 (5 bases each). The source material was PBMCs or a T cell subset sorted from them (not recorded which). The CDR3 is CSARGTFLRETQYF. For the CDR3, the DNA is TGCAGTGCTAGGGGGACCTTTTTAAGAGAGACCCAGTACTTC.